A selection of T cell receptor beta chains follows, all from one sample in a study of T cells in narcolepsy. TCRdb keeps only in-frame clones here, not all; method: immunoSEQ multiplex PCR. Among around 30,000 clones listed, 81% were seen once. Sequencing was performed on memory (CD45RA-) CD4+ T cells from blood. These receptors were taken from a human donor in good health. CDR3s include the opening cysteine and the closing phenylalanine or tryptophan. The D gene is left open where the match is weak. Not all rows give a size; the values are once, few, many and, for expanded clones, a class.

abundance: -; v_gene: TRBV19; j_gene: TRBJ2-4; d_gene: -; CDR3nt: TGTGCCAGTAGTATCGGGACTGCTCCTGTAAACATTCAGTACTTC; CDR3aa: CASSIGTAPVNIQYF
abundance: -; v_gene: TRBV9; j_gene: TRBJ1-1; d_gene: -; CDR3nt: TGTGCCAGCAGCATTGAGGCTGAAGCTTTCTTT; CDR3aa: CASSIEAEAFF
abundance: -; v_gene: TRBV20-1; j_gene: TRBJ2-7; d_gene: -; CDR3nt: TGCAGTGCTAGAGAGGTCTACGAGCAGTACTTC; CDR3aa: CSAREVYEQYF
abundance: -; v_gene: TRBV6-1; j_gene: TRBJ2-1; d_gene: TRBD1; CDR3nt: TGTGCCAGCAGTGAAAGGGGGCAGGTCCCCCACAATGAGCAGTTCTTC; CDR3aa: CASSERGQVPHNEQFF
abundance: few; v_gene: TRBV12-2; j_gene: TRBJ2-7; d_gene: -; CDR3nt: TGTGCACAACCCCCGGGACTAGTATTCGAGCAGTACTTC; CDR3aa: CAQPPGLVFEQYF
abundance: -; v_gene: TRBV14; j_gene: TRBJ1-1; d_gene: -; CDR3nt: TGTGCCAGCAGCCAAGTGGCAGGCCTTTTGAACACTGAAGCTTTCTTT; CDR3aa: CASSQVAGLLNTEAFF
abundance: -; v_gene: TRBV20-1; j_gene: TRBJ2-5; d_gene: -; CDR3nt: TGCAGTGCTAGTTTTTCCGAGACCCAGTACTTC; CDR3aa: CSASFSETQYF
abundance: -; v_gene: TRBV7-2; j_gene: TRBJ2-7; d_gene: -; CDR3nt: TGTGCCAGCAGCCCCGGAGTAGGAGTCTACGAGCAGTACTTC; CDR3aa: CASSPGVGVYEQYF
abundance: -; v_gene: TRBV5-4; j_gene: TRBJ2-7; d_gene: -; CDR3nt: TGTGCCAGCAGGCCCGGGACCCAGGTACGGTCCGAGCAGTACTTC; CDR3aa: CASRPGTQVRSEQYF
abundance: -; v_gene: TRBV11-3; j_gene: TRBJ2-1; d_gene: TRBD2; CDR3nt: TGTGCCAGCAGCTTAACCGGGACTAGCGACAATGAGCAGTTCTTC; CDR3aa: CASSLTGTSDNEQFF
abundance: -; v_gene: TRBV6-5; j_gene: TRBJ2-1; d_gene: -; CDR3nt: TGTGCCAGCAGTACACGACTACCAGGAAATGAGCAGTTCTTC; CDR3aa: CASSTRLPGNEQFF
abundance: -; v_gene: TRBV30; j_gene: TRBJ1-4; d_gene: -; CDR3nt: TGTGCCTGGAGTGCCTACGGCACGGTCGCTAATGAAAAACTGTTTTTT; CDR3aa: CAWSAYGTVANEKLFF
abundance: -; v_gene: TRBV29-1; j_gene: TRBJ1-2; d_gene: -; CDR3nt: TGCAGCGTTGATCGGGAGCAGGAATCTCGTCTTTTAGGCTACACCTTC; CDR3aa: CSVDREQESRLLGYTF
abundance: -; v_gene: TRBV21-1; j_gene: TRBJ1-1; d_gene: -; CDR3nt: TGTGCCAGCAGCAAACGCCACGCGTCAGGGTGGGACACTGAAGCTTTCTTT; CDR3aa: CASSKRHASGWDTEAFF
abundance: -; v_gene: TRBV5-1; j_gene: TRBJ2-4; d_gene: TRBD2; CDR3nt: TGCGCCAGCAGCTCGAGCGGGGGGAATGTCAAAAACATTCAGTACTTC; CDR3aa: CASSSSGGNVKNIQYF
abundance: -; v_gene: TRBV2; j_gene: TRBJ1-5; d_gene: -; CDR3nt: TGTGCCAGCAAGAGAGTGGAAAATCAGCCCCAGCATTTT; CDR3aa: CASKRVENQPQHF
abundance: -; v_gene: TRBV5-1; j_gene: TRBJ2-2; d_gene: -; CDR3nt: TGCGCCAGCAGCGGAGGACAGGAGGGCACCGGGGAGCTGTTTTTT; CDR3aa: CASSGGQEGTGELFF
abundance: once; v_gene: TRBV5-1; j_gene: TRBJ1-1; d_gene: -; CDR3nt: TGCGCCAGCAGCGGAAGGGACCCCTCCTTGGTCGCTGAAGCTTTCTTT; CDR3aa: CASSGRDPSLVAEAFF
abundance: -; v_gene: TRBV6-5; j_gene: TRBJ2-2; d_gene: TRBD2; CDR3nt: TGTGCCATCTCCAAGCGGGGGGGCTACACCGGGGAGCTGTTTTTT; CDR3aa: CAISKRGGYTGELFF
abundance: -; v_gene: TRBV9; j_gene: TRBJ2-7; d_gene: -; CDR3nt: TGTGCCAGCAGCGTAGAATTCGACAGGCCCGAGCAGTACTTC; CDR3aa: CASSVEFDRPEQYF
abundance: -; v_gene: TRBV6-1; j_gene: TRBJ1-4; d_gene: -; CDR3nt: TGTGCCAGCAGTGTCGGGACACCTACCTCGATACTGTTTTTT; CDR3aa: CASSVGTPTSILFF
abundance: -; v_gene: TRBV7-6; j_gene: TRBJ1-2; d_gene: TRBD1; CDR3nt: TGTGCCAGCAGCTCGGGACAGGGTCGAAACTGGGGCGGCTACACCTTC; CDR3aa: CASSSGQGRNWGGYTF
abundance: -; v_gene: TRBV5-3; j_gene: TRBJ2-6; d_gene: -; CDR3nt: TGTGCCAGAAGCCGCAGTCTGAGCTCTGGGGCCAACGTCCTGACTTTC; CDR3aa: CARSRSLSSGANVLTF
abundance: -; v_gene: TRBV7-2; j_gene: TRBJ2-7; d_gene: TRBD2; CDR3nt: TGTGCCAGCAGCTTAGTCAGGGGGACTAGCGGGATCAGCTCCTACGAGCAGTACTTC; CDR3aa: CASSLVRGTSGISSYEQYF
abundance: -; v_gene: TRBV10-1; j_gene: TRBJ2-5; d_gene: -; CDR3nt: TGCGCCAGCAGTGCCTCCGTGGCAGGGGATGAGGAGCAGTACTTC; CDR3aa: CASSASVAGDEEQYF
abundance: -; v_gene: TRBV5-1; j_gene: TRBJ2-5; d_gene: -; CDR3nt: TGCGCCAGCAGCTTAGAGGGGGGGCCAGAGACCCAGTACTTC; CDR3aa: CASSLEGGPETQYF
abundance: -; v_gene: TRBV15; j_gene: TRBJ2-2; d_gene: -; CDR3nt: TGCGCCACCAGCAGAGAGAGGGTTAGGAGGGAGCTGTTTTTT; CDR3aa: CATSRERVRRELFF
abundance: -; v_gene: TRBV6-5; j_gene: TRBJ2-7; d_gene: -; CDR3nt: TGTGCCAGCAGTCCCAGGGGGGGCAGGCGGTACGAGCAGTACTTC; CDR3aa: CASSPRGGRRYEQYF
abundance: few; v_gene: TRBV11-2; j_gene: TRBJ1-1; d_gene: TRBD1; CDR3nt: TGTGCCAGCAGCATACCCCAGGGGGGAAGTTCGGAAACTTTCTTT; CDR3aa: CASSIPQGGSSETFF
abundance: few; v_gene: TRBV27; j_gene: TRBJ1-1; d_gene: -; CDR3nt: TGTGCCACCCGATACAGGGTTGGGAACACTGAAGCTTTCTTT; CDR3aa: CATRYRVGNTEAFF
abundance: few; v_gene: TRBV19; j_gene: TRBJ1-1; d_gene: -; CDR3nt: TGTGCCAGTAGCCCAGGGACGAACACTGAAGCTTTCTTT; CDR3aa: CASSPGTNTEAFF
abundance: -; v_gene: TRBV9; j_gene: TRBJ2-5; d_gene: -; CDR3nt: TGTGCCAGCAGCCCGCGGGGACAGTACCAAGAGACCCAGTACTTC; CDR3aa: CASSPRGQYQETQYF
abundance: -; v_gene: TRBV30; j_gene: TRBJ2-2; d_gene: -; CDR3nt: TGTGCCTGGAGTACAACCCGGGGCACCGGGGAGCTGTTTTTT; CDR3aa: CAWSTTRGTGELFF
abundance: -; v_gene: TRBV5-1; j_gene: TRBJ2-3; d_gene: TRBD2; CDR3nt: TGCGCCAGCAGCCGGAACGGGGGGGCCTATGATACGCAGTATTTT; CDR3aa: CASSRNGGAYDTQYF
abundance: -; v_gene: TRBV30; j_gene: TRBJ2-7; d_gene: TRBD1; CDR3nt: TGTGCCTGGACAGGGGGAAGAGAGCAGTACTTC; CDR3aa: CAWTGGREQYF
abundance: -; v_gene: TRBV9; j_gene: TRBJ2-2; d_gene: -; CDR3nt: TGTGCCAGCAGCGTAGGGGTACTGAACACCGGGGAGCTGTTTTTT; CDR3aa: CASSVGVLNTGELFF
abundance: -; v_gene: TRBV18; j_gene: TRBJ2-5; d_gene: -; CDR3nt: TGTGCCAGCTCACCACGAACCGAGGAGACCCAGTACTTC; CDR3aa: CASSPRTEETQYF
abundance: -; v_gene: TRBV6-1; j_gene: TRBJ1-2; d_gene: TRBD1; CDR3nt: TGTGCCACCAGTGGGGACAGATTGAAATATGGCTACACCTTC; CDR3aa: CATSGDRLKYGYTF
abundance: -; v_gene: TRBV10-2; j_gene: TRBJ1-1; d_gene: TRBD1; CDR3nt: TGCGCCAGCAATTTACAGGGGAGTGGTGTCACTGAAGCTTTCTTT; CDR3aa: CASNLQGSGVTEAFF
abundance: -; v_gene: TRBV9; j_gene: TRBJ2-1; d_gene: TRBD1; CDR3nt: TGTGCCAGCAGCTCCCGGACAGGGTACAATGAGCAGTTCTTC; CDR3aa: CASSSRTGYNEQFF
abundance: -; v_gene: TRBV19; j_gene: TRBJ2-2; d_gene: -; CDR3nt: TGTGCCAGTAGTAAAGGACTGAACACCGGGGAGCTGTTTTTT; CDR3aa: CASSKGLNTGELFF